The 26 T cell receptor beta chains below all came from one sample that was sequenced in a study of T cell changes during pregnancy in multiple sclerosis (dated by TCRdb to between 2019 and 2020). The library was obtained by the immunoSEQ multiplex PCR assay. TCRdb re-hosts the immuneACCESS table, in-frame sequences only. Its copies lack some clones; in the studies checked, an unresolved V gene accounts for under half of them, and the cause for the rest is not known. This sample has roughly 40,000 clones in its table, and 75% to 95% of those were observed once. The ten largest clones represent 0.43% of the sample. Specimen: CD4+ T cells from peripheral blood mononuclear cells, collected in the third trimester of pregnancy. The receptors stem from a female donor with multiple sclerosis, enrolled in a pregnancy study.

The V call is TRBV30, the J call TRBJ1-5; D is perhaps TRBD1 (6 bases). V was cut by 0 bases and J by 2 bases, with 8 bases left in between. In germline, CDR1 is GTSNPN, CDR2 SVGIG (reference sequence). The CDR3 runs to 14 residues. CDR3 sequence: CAWSVPGGNQPQHF. The DNA of the CDR3 is TGTGCCTGGAGTGTACCAGGGGGCAATCAGCCCCAGCATTTT.

V gene TRBV18 combines with J gene TRBJ2-7, with 11 bases matching TRBD1. The V and J ends lost 3 bases and 3 bases, in that order; junction bases with no gene match: 4. This CDR3 has 15 amino acids. The V gene's germline CDR1 is KGHSH and CDR2 LQKENI. The CDR3: CASSPGTGGNYEQYF. DNA for the CDR3: TGTGCCAGCTCACCCGGGACAGGGGGAAACTACGAGCAGTACTTC.

The CDR3 sequence: CASSGGERSNQPQHF. In nucleotides, the CDR3 is TGTGCCAGCAGTGGAGGCGAGCGAAGCAATCAGCCCCAGCATTTT. This sequence joins TRBV6-1 and TRBJ1-5; D remains ambiguous. This CDR3 comprises 15 residues. Looked up from germline, CDR1 is MNHNS and CDR2 is SASEGT. With 4 bases removed from V and 1 base from J, the gap between germline ends came to 11 bases.

The chain recombines TRBV7-9 with TRBJ1-5, with a tentative D call TRBD1 (6 bases). Germline loops: CDR1 SEHNR, CDR2 FQNEAQ (reference sequence). The CDR3 length is 14 residues. V was shortened by 3 bases and J by 7 bases, with 13 bases between the two germline ends. The CDR3 bases are TGTGCCAGCAGCTTTAACAGGGAAAGACAGCCCCAGCATTTT. It specifies CASSFNRERQPQHF.

CDR3 in DNA: TGTGCCAGCAGCCGAGAAGGTCAGGGGGCAATGGATTATTTGAACGAGCAGTACTTC. This encodes CASSREGQGAMDYLNEQYF. This chain joins TRBV7-9 and TRBJ2-7, with 8 bases fitting TRBD1. Germline V gene data show CDR1 as SEHNR and CDR2 as FQNEAQ (reference sequence). With 5 bases clipped from V and 5 bases from J, the junction kept 23 bases outside the gene matches. The CDR3 runs to 19 residues.

CDR3 region: CASSLGQLVNEKLFF. In DNA form, the CDR3 reads TGTGCCAGCAGCTTAGGGCAGCTAGTTAATGAAAAACTGTTTTTT. This chain uses TRBV7-9 with TRBJ1-4; D call uncertain. The CDR3 contains 15 residues. The ends were cut back, 1 base at V and 4 bases at J, with 10 bases in the middle. Per germline, CDR1 SEHNR and CDR2 FQNEAQ (reference sequence).

CDR3 in DNA: TGTGCCAGCAGCTTCTTACGGGGTGAGCAGTTCTTC. Translation: CASSFLRGEQFF. This chain connects TRBV5-6 to TRBJ2-1; possibly TRBD2 for D (5 bases). V was trimmed by 2 bases and J by 9 bases, leaving 9 bases between them. Germline V gives CDR1 SGHDT, CDR2 YYEEEE. The CDR3 loop spans 12 amino acids.

The gene calls are TRBV19 and TRBJ1-2, with 8 positions matching TRBD1. The CDR3 is made up of 12 amino acids. The V segment lost 2 bases and the J segment 7 bases; nucleotides outside the gene matches: 0. Per the germline V gene, CDR1 is LNHDA and CDR2 is SQIVND (reference sequence). The CDR3 protein is CASSIQGAGYTF. The CDR3 nucleotides are TGTGCCAGTAGTATACAGGGGGCTGGCTACACCTTC.

The chain employs TRBV19 and TRBJ1-5; D remains unclear. This CDR3 has 16 residues. The V gene's germline CDR1 is LNHDA and CDR2 SQIVND (reference sequence). Between the trimmed V and J ends, which lost 10 bases and 0 bases, there was a span of 19 bases. In nucleotides, the CDR3 is TGTGCCACCCCCCACGGTCCCGATTATAGCAATCAGCCCCAGCATTTT. This codes for CATPHGPDYSNQPQHF.

The rearrangement uses TRBV7-2 and TRBJ1-1; the match to TRBD1 covers 7 bases. CDR3 length equals 16 residues. From germline, CDR1 is SGHTA and CDR2 FQGNSA. Unmatched junction bases numbered 11, after V lost 5 bases and J lost 2 bases. This CDR3 is CASSPRVGQTNTEAFF. For the CDR3, the DNA is TGTGCCAGCAGCCCCCGGGTGGGACAGACAAACACTGAAGCTTTCTTT.

The rearrangement links TRBV19 to TRBJ2-5; 9 bases match TRBD1. The CDR3 spans 17 residues. CDR1 is LNHDA and CDR2 is SQIVND in the germline V gene (reference sequence). The trim removed 1 base at V and 2 bases at J, leaving 8 bases unmatched. The CDR3 DNA follows: TGTGCCAGTAGTATAGGCCGGACAGGGGCTCCTCAAGAGACCCAGTACTTC. This codes for CASSIGRTGAPQETQYF. The complete variable domain, with remaining parts taken from reference TRBV19 and TRBJ2-5, reads DGGITQSPKYLFRKEGQNVTLSCEQNLNHDAMYWYRQDPGQGLRLIYYSQIVNDFQKGDIAEGYSVSREKKESFPLTVTSAQKNPTAFYLCASSIGRTGAPQETQYFGPGTRLLVL.

This clone was observed a handful of times. The V and J genes are TRBV6-1 and TRBJ2-2; 11 bases align to TRBD2. The V gene's germline CDR1 is MNHNS and CDR2 SASEGT. V lost 3 bases to trimming and J lost 5 bases; unmatched junction nucleotides: 2. The CDR3 loop spans 15 amino acids. CDR3 sequence (DNA): TGTGCCAGCAGTGAGGTAGCGGGAGGGACCGGGGAGCTGTTTTTT. This gives the protein CASSEVAGGTGELFF.

This clone was recorded once. J is TRBJ2-7 and V is TRBV4-1, with 8 bases lining up with TRBD1. This CDR3 contains 14 residues. Trimming cost V 4 bases and J 5 bases; bases outside gene matches: 7. CDR1 is MGHRA and CDR2 is YSYEKL in the germline V gene. CDR3 DNA sequence: TGCGCCAGCAGCCTTCAGGGGGCGGTAAACGAGCAGTACTTC. Translation: CASSLQGAVNEQYF.

V gene TRBV5-1 combines with J gene TRBJ1-3; D remains unclear. V was cut by 5 bases and J by 0 bases, with 15 bases left in between. Germline V gene data show CDR1 as SGHRS and CDR2 as YFSETQ. This CDR3 has 16 amino acids. The CDR3, as DNA: TGCGCCAGCAGATCTCAGATTAAAAACTCTGGAAACACCATATATTTT. It is translated as CASRSQIKNSGNTIYF.

The chain recombines TRBV6-5 with TRBJ1-2; D gene uncertain. The germline gives CDR1 MNHEY, CDR2 SVGAGI. The V gene lost 6 bases and the J gene lost 5 bases, with 13 bases spanning the gap. This CDR3 spans 13 amino acids. In nucleotides, the CDR3 is TGTGCCAGCAGACCGGAGAGACCGTATGGCTACACCTTC. Its protein product is CASRPERPYGYTF.

This sequence joins TRBV6-6 and TRBJ2-3; TRBD2 aligns across 7 bases. V lost 6 bases, J lost 2 bases, and 11 bases stayed unmatched. The CDR3 has 16 amino acids. CDR1 is MNHNY, CDR2 SVGAGI, per germline (reference sequence). CDR3 DNA sequence: TGTGCCAGCAGGGACCCGGGGAGCGGGAACACAGATACGCAGTATTTT. This encodes CASRDPGSGNTDTQYF.

The chain couples TRBV5-1 to TRBJ2-7; TRBD1 aligns across 7 bases. The trim removed 4 bases at V and 0 bases at J, leaving 4 bases unmatched. The CDR3 has 14 residues. Looked up from germline, CDR1 is SGHRS and CDR2 is YFSETQ. The DNA of the CDR3 is TGCGCCAGCAGCGGTCGGGACAGCTCCTACGAGCAGTACTTC. Protein: CASSGRDSSYEQYF.

The chain carries TRBV5-1 and TRBJ1-1; D ambiguous. Trimming stripped 0 bases from V and 2 bases from J, with 8 bases between. This CDR3 spans 14 amino acids. Germline loops: CDR1 SGHRS, CDR2 YFSETQ. In DNA, the CDR3 is TGCGCCAGCAGCTTGGTGGCAGAAAACACTGAAGCTTTCTTT. It translates to CASSLVAENTEAFF.

J is TRBJ2-7 and V is TRBV18; 9 bases agree with TRBD1. Germline CDR1 is KGHSH and CDR2 is LQKENI. This CDR3 comprises 17 residues. Trimming at V came to 3 bases and at J to 4 bases, leaving 13 bases not matched to a gene. Here the CDR3 DNA reads TGTGCCAGCTCACCCCCCGCGACCGGGACAGGGTCTTACGAGCAGTACTTC. The encoded protein is CASSPPATGTGSYEQYF.

V usage is TRBV5-1 and J usage is TRBJ1-2; D call uncertain. V was shortened by 0 bases and J by 7 bases, with 10 bases between the two germline ends. The CDR3 sequence is 13 residues long. Germline-derived CDR1 and CDR2 are SGHRS and YFSETQ. The CDR3 loop reads CASSLGASGGYTF. The CDR3 region has the DNA TGCGCCAGCAGCTTGGGGGCCTCCGGTGGCTACACCTTC.

The V gene is TRBV25-1, the J gene TRBJ2-7; 12 nucleotides line up with TRBD2. The CDR3 loop spans 14 amino acids. Trimming took 4 bases from V and 3 from J; bases not matched to a gene: 1. Germline loops: CDR1 MGHDK, CDR2 SYGVNS. The DNA for the CDR3 is TGTGCCAGCAGTGGGACTAGCGGGATCTACGAGCAGTACTTC. It codes for CASSGTSGIYEQYF.

The chain has TRBV29-1 and TRBJ2-4; 12 positions agree with TRBD1. The CDR3 has 14 residues. With V trimmed by 6 bases and J by 9 bases, 9 bases remained unmatched. Germline CDR1 is SQVTM and CDR2 is ANQGSEA. CDR3 loop: CSVLGGTGGSIQYF. The DNA of the CDR3 is TGCAGCGTCCTAGGCGGGACAGGGGGCTCCATTCAGTACTTC.

V gene TRBV6-5 combines with J gene TRBJ2-7, with TRBD2 identical over 10 bases. Germline V gene lookup returns CDR1 MNHEY and CDR2 SVGAGI. The junction had 14 bases not matched to a gene; V was cut back by 8 bases and J by 7 bases. The CDR3 loop spans 15 amino acids. As DNA, the CDR3 is TGTGCCAGCCAGTTTTCAACTAGCGGGATCGATGAGCAGTACTTC. It translates to CASQFSTSGIDEQYF.

The V call is TRBV5-6, the J call TRBJ2-1; 12 nucleotides agree with TRBD2. The CDR3 is made up of 15 amino acids. V gave up 2 bases and J gave up 7 bases; unmatched junction bases: 4. The germline V gene has CDR1 SGHDT and CDR2 YYEEEE. Here the CDR3 reads CASSFGLAGGNEQFF. CDR3 nucleotide sequence: TGTGCCAGCAGCTTTGGCCTAGCGGGAGGGAATGAGCAGTTCTTC.

This sequence joins TRBV6-1 and TRBJ1-4, with 8 nucleotides matching TRBD1. The junction had 5 bases not matched to a gene; V was cut back by 6 bases and J by 5 bases. CDR1 and CDR2 from the germline V gene are MNHNS and SASEGT. The CDR3 contains 14 residues. The chain's CDR3 is CASRGQDWNEKLFF. The DNA for the CDR3 is TGTGCCAGCAGGGGACAGGACTGGAATGAAAAACTGTTTTTT.

The chain couples TRBV11-2 to TRBJ2-3; perhaps TRBD2 as D (5 bases). Germline values: CDR1 SGHAT, CDR2 FQNNGV. The CDR3 has 14 amino acids. The V end lost 5 bases, the J end lost 5 bases, and 14 bases lay between the germline ends. The chain's CDR3 is CASSPGEPEDTQYF. The DNA of the CDR3 is TGTGCCAGCAGCCCCGGGGAGCCTGAAGATACGCAGTATTTT.